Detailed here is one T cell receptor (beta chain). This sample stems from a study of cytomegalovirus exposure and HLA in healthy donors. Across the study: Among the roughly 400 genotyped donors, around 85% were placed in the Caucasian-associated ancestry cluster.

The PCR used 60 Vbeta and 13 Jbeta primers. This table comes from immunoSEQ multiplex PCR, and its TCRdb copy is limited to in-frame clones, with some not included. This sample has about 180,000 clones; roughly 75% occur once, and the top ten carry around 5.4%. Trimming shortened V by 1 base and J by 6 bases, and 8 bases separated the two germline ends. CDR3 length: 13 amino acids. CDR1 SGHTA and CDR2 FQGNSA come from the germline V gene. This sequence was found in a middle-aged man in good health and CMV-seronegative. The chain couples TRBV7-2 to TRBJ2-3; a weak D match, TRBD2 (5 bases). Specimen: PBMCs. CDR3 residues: CASSLGGFDTQYF. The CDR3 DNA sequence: TGTGCCAGCAGCTTAGGAGGGTTCGATACGCAGTATTTT.